A selection of T cell receptor beta chains follows, all from one sample in a study of blood T cell repertoires in COVID-19. The method was immunoSEQ multiplex PCR; TCRdb's version includes in-frame clones alone and lacks a portion of them. The repertoire consists of 200,000 to 300,000 clones, with less than 90% occurring once and the leading ten covering more than 1.5%. The material sequenced was peripheral blood. These receptors were taken from a woman aged 40 to 49 who had recovered from COVID-19. The CDR3 runs from the conserved cysteine through the conserved F or W. D genes are given only for firm matches. Only some rows state a clone size, as once, few, many or a class for expanded clones.

V gene,clone size,D gene,J gene,CDR3 DNA,CDR3 protein
TRBV4-1,NA,TRBD2,TRBJ2-5,TGCGCCAGCAGCCCAAGGCAACTAGCGGCCGAAGAGACCCAGTACTTC,CASSPRQLAAEETQYF
TRBV19,NA,TRBD1,TRBJ1-4,TGTGCCAGTAGTATGATCGGGACAGGGAGAGAAAAACTGTTTTTT,CASSMIGTGREKLFF
TRBV2,once,NA,TRBJ2-5,TGTGCCAGCAGTCAAAACCGGGACATAGGTGAGACCCAGTACTTC,CASSQNRDIGETQYF
TRBV28,NA,NA,TRBJ1-3,TGTGCCAGCAGTTCAGCAGGCCGAAACACCATATATTTT,CASSSAGRNTIYF
TRBV4-1,NA,NA,TRBJ1-1,TGCGCCAGCCGGGGGAGGACAATGAACACTGAAGCTTTCTTT,CASRGRTMNTEAFF
TRBV30,once,NA,TRBJ1-5,TGTGCCTGGAGCGCCTCTTGGGGGGATCAGCCCCAGCATTTT,CAWSASWGDQPQHF
TRBV28,NA,TRBD1,TRBJ2-7,TGTGCCAGCAGGCCAGGGGACAGGGACCTCCACGAGCAGTACTTC,CASRPGDRDLHEQYF
TRBV3-1/TRBV3-2,NA,TRBD1,TRBJ1-1,TGTGCCAGCAGCCCCGGGACAGGGGGTTTGGAAGCTTTCTTT,CASSPGTGGLEAFF
TRBV11-2,NA,TRBD1,TRBJ1-4,TGTGCCAGCAGCCCGGACAGGGATCTCCTGTTTTTT,CASSPDRDLLFF
TRBV2,NA,NA,TRBJ1-2,TGTGCCAGCAACATCGACAGAAACTATGGCTACACCTTC,CASNIDRNYGYTF
TRBV28,NA,TRBD1,TRBJ1-1,TGTGCCAGCAGTTTATACGGACAGGGTAGCACTGAAGCTTTCTTT,CASSLYGQGSTEAFF
TRBV6-1,NA,NA,TRBJ1-2,TGTGCCAGCAGTGAAAGCTGGGGCCCACTATATGGCTACACCTTC,CASSESWGPLYGYTF
TRBV28,NA,NA,TRBJ2-3,TGTGCCAGCAGCTCAGGGTGGAGCACAGATACGCAGTATTTT,CASSSGWSTDTQYF
TRBV29-1,NA,NA,TRBJ1-1,TGCAGCGTTGAAGAATGGGTGGGGAGCACTGAAGCTTTCTTT,CSVEEWVGSTEAFF